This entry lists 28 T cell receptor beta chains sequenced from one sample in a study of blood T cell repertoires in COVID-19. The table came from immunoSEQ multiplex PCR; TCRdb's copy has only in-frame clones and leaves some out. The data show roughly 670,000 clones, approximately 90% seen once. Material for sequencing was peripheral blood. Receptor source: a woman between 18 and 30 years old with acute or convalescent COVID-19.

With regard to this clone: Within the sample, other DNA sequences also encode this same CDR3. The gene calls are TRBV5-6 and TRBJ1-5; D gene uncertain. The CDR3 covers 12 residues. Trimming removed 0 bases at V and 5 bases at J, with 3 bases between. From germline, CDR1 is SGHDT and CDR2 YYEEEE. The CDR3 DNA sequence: TGTGCCAGCAGCTTGGTAGATCAGCCCCAGCATTTT. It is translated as CASSLVDQPQHF.

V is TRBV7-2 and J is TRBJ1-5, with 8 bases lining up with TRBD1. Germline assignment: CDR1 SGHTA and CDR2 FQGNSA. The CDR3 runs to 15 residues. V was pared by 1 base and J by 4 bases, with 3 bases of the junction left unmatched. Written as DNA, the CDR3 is TGTGCCAGCAGCTTAGTGGGGGACAGGAATCAGCCCCAGCATTTT. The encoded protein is CASSLVGDRNQPQHF.

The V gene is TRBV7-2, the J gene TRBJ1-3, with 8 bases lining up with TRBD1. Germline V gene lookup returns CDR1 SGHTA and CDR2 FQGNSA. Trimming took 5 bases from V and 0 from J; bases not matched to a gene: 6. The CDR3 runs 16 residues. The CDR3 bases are TGTGCCAGCAGCCAGCGACAGGGGAACTCTGGAAACACCATATATTTT. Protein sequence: CASSQRQGNSGNTIYF.

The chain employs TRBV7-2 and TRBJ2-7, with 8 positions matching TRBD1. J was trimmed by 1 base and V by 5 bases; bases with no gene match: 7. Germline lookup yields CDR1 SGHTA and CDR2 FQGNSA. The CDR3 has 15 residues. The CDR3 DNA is TGTGCCAGCAGCCTAATGACAGGGGCGTCCTACGAGCAGTACTTC. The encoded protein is CASSLMTGASYEQYF. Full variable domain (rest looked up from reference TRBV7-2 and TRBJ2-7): GAGVSQSPSNKVTEKGKDVELRCDPISGHTALYWYRQSLGQGLEFLIYFQGNSAPDKSGLPSDRFSAERTGGSVSTLTIQRTQQEDSAVYLCASSLMTGASYEQYFGPGTRLTVT.

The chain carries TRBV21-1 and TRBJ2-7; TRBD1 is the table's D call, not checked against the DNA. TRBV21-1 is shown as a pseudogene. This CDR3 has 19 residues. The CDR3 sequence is CASRHPATVPTGRYDEQYF. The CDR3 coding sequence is TGTGCCAGCAGACACCCTGCAACCGTGCCGACAGGTCGGTATGACGAGCAGTACTTC.

The CDR3 DNA reads TGTGCCAGTAGTCTACGGGACAGTGCCACAGATACGCAGTATTTT. Amino acid sequence: CASSLRDSATDTQYF. The chain couples TRBV19 to TRBJ2-3, with TRBD1 matching 7 bases. Germline V gene lookup returns CDR1 LNHDA and CDR2 SQIVND (reference sequence). V gave up 5 bases and J gave up 2 bases; unmatched junction bases: 7. There are 15 residues in the CDR3.

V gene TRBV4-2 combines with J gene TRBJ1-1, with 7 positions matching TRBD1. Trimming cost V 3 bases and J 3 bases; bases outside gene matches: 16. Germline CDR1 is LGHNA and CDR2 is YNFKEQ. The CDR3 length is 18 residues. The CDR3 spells CASSQGTVTLLGDTEAFF. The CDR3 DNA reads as TGTGCCAGCAGCCAGGGGACAGTGACCCTCCTAGGTGACACTGAAGCTTTCTTT.

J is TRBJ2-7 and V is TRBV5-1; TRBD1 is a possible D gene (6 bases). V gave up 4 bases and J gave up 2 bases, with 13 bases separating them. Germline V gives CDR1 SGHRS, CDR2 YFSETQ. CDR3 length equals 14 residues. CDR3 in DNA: TGCGCCAGCAGCCGGGAAGGACAGACCTACGAGCAGTACTTC. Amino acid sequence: CASSREGQTYEQYF.

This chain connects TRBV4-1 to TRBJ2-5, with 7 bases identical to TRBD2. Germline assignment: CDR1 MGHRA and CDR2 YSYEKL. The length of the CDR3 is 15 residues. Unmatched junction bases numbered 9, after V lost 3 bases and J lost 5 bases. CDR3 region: CASSQPRDGRETQYF. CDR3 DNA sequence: TGCGCCAGCAGCCAGCCCAGGGACGGGAGGGAGACCCAGTACTTC.

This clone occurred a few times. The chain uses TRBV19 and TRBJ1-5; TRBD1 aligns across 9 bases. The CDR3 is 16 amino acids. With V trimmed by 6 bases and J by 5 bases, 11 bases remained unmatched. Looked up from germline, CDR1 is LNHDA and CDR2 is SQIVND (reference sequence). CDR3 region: CASSNPGTGMHQPQHF. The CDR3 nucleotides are TGTGCCAGTAGCAACCCCGGGACAGGGATGCATCAGCCCCAGCATTTT. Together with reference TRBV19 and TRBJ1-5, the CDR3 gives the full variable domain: DGGITQSPKYLFRKEGQNVTLSCEQNLNHDAMYWYRQDPGQGLRLIYYSQIVNDFQKGDIAEGYSVSREKKESFPLTVTSAQKNPTAFYLCASSNPGTGMHQPQHFGDGTRLSIL.

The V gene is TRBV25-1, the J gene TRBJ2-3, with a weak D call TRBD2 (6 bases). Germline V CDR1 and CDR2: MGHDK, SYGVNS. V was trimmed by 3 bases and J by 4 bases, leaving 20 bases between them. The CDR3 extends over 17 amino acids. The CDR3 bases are TGTGCCAGCAGTGATGGTTGGGTCGGGGGATACGCAGATACGCAGTATTTT. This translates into CASSDGWVGGYADTQYF. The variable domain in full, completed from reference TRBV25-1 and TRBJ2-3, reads EADIYQTPRYLVIGTGKKITLECSQTMGHDKMYWYQQDPGMELHLIHYSYGVNSTEKGDLSSESTVSRIRTEHFPLTLESARPSHTSQYLCASSDGWVGGYADTQYFGPGTRLTVL.

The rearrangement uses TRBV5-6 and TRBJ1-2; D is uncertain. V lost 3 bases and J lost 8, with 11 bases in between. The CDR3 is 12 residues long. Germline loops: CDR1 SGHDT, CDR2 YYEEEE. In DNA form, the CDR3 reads TGTGCCAGCAGCTCTACGACTAGGGGCTACACCTTC. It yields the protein CASSSTTRGYTF.

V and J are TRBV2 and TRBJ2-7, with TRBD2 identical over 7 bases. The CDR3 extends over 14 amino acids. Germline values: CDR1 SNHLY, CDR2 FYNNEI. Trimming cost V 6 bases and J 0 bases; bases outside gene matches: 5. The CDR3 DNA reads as TGTGCCAGCAGGCCTAGCGGCCTCTCCTACGAGCAGTACTTC. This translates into CASRPSGLSYEQYF.

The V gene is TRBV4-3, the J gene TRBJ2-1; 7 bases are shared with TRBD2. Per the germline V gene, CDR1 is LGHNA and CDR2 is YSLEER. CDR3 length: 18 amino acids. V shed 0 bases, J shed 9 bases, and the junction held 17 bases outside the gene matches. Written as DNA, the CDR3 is TGCGCCAGCAGCCAAGATCTCGGGGGGACTACCCTAAAGGGTGAGCAGTTCTTC. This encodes CASSQDLGGTTLKGEQFF.

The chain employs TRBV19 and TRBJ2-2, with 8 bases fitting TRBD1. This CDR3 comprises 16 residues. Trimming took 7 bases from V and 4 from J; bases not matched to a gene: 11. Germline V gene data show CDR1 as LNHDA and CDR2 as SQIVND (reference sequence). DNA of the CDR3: TGTGCCAGTACCCCTCGGCAGGGGGCAATCACCGGGGAGCTGTTTTTT. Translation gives CASTPRQGAITGELFF.

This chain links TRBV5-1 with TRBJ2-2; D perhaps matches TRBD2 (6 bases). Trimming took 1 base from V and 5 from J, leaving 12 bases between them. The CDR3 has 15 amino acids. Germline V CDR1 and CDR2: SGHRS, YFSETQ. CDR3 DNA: TGCGCCAGCAGCTTGAGTTCGGAGGGGACCGGGGAGCTGTTTTTT. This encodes CASSLSSEGTGELFF.

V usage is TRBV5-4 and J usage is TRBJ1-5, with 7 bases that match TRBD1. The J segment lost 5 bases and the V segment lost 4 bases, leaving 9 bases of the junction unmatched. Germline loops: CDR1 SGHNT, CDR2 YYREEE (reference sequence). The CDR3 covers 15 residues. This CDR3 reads CASSRGGTGDQPQHF. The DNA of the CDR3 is TGTGCCAGCAGCCGAGGGGGAACAGGGGATCAGCCCCAGCATTTT. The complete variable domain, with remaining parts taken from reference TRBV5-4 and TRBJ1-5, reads ETGVTQSPTHLIKTRGQQVTLRCSSQSGHNTVSWYQQALGQGPQFIFQYYREEENGRGNFPPRFSGLQFPNYSSELNVNALELDDSALYLCASSRGGTGDQPQHFGDGTRLSIL.

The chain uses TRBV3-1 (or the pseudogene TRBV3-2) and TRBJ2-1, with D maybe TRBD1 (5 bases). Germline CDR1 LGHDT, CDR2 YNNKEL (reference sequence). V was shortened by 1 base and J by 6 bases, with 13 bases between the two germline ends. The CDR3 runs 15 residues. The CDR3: CASSQVGSRANEQFF. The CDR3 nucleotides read TGTGCCAGCAGCCAAGTTGGCTCCAGGGCCAATGAGCAGTTCTTC.

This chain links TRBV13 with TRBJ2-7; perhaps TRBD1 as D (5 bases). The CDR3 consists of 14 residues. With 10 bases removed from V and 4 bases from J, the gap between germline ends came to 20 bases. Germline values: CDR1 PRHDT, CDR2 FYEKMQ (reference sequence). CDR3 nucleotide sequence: TGTGCCACCCACCCCTGGGGCAGGTCGTACGAGCAGTACTTC. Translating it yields CATHPWGRSYEQYF.

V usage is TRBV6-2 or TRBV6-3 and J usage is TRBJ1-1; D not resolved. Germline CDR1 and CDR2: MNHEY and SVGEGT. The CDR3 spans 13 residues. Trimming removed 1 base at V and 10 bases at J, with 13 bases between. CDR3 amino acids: CASSYLRTPGAFF. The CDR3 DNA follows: TGTGCCAGCAGTTACTTACGAACCCCAGGAGCTTTCTTT.

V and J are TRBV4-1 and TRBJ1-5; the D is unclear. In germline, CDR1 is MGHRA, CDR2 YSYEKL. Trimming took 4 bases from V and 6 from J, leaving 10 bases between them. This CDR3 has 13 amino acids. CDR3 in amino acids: CASSPQGSQPQHF. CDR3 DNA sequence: TGCGCCAGCAGCCCACAAGGGAGTCAGCCCCAGCATTTT.

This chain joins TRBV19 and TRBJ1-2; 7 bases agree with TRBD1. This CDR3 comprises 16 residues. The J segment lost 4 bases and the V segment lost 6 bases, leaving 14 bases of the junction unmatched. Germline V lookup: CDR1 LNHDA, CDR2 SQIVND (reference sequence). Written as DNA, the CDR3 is TGTGCCAGTAGCCGAGACCCTCGGGGACAGTTCTATGGCTACACCTTC. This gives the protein CASSRDPRGQFYGYTF.

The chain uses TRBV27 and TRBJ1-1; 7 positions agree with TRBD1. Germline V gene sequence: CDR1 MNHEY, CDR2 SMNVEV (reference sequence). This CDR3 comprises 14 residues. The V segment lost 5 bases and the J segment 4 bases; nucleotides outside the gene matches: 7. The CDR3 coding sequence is TGTGCCAGCAGTCCTCTCACAGGGGTCACTGAAGCTTTCTTT. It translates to CASSPLTGVTEAFF.

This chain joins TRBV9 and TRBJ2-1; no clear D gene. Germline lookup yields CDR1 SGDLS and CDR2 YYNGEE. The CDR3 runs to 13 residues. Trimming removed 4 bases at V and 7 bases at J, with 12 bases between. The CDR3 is CASSSPVENEQFF. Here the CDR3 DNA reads TGTGCCAGCAGCTCACCGGTAGAGAATGAGCAGTTCTTC.

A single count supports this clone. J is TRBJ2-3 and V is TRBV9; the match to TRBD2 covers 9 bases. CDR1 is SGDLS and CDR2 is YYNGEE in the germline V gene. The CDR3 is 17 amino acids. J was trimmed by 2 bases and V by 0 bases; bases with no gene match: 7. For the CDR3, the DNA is TGTGCCAGCAGCGTAGGTCAGCGGGGGGACTACACAGATACGCAGTATTTT. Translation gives CASSVGQRGDYTDTQYF.

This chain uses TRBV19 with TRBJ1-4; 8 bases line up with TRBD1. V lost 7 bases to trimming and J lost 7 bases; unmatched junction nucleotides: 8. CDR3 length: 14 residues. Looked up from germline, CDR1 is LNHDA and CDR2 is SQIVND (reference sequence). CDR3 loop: CASNPNRGIEKLFF. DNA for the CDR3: TGTGCCAGTAACCCTAACAGGGGGATTGAAAAACTGTTTTTT. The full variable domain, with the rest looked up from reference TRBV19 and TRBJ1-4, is DGGITQSPKYLFRKEGQNVTLSCEQNLNHDAMYWYRQDPGQGLRLIYYSQIVNDFQKGDIAEGYSVSREKKESFPLTVTSAQKNPTAFYLCASNPNRGIEKLFFGSGTQLSVL.

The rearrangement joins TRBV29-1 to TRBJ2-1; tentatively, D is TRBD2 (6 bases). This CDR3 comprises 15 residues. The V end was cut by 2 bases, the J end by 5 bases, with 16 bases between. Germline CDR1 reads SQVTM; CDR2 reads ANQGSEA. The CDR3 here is CSVERRVRTHNEQFF. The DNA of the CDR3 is TGCAGCGTTGAACGGAGGGTACGAACCCACAATGAGCAGTTCTTC.

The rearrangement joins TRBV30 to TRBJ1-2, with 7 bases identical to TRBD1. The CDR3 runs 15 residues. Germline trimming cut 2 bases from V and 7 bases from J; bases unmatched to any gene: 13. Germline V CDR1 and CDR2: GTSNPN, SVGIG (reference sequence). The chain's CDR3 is CAWSRKGGEGGGYTF. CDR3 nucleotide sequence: TGTGCCTGGAGTAGGAAAGGGGGCGAAGGAGGTGGCTACACCTTC.